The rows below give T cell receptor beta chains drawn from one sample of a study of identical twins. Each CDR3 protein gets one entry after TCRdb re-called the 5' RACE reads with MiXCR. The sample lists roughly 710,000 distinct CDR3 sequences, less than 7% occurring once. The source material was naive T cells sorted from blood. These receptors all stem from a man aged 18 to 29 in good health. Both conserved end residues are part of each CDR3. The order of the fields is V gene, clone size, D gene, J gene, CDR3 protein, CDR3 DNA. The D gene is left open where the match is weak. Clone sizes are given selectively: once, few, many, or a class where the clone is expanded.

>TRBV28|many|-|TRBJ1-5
CASSLGSYHQPQHF
TGTGCCAGCAGTTTGGGGAGCTATCATCAGCCCCAGCATTTT
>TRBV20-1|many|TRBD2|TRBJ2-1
CSARESHPGLGSGQFF
TGCAGTGCTAGAGAATCGCATCCGGGACTAGGATCCGGGCAGTTCTTC
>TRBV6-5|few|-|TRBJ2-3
CASSYDPQGTQYF
TGTGCCAGCAGTTACGACCCCCAGGGTACGCAGTATTTT
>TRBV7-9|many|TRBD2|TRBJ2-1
CASSDALIAGGYNEQFF
TGTGCCAGCAGCGATGCTTTGATAGCGGGCGGCTACAATGAGCAGTTCTTC
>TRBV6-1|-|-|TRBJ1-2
CASSPRDAQGYTF
TGTGCCAGCAGTCCCCGGGACGCACAAGGCTACACCTTC
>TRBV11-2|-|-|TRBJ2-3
CASSLIPRGVSADTQYF
TGTGCCAGCAGCTTAATCCCCAGGGGAGTGTCCGCAGATACGCAGTATTTT
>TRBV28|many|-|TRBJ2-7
CASSLAHPGRQYF
TGTGCCAGCAGTTTAGCACACCCTGGGCGGCAGTACTTC
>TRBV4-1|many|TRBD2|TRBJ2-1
CASSQDASGTYNEQFF
TGCGCCAGCAGCCAAGACGCTAGCGGGACCTACAATGAGCAGTTCTTC
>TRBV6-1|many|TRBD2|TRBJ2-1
CASRLRLADYNEQFF
TGTGCCAGCAGACTTCGACTAGCGGACTACAATGAGCAGTTCTTC
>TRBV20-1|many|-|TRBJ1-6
CSASVKGASPLHF
TGCAGTGCTAGTGTAAAGGGAGCTTCACCCCTCCACTTT
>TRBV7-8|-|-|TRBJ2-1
CASSLTGRFSYNEQFF
TGTGCCAGCAGCCTAACAGGACGGTTCTCCTACAATGAGCAGTTCTTC
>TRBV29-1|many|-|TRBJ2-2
CSAVRGEGAGTGELFF
TGCAGCGCCGTCAGGGGTGAGGGAGCTGGAACCGGGGAGCTGTTTTTT
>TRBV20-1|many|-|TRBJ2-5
CSARVASQRQETQYF
TGCAGTGCTAGAGTGGCTTCGCAGAGACAAGAGACCCAGTACTTC
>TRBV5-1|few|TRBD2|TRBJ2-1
CASSFSGLAGAYNEQFF
TGCGCCAGCAGCTTCAGTGGTCTAGCGGGAGCCTACAATGAGCAGTTCTTC
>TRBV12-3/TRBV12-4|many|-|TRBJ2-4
CASSFLGEVGYF
TGTGCCAGCAGTTTCCTAGGGGAAGTAGGGTACTTC
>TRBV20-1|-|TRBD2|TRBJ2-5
CSAKPGLATETQYF
TGCAGTGCAAAGCCGGGACTAGCGACCGAGACCCAGTACTTC
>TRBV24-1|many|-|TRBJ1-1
CATSDLQDEAFF
TGTGCCACCAGTGATTTGCAGGATGAAGCTTTCTTT
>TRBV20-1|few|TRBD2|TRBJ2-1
CSATSLAGGDNEQFF
TGCAGTGCAACTTCCCTAGCGGGAGGCGACAATGAGCAGTTCTTC
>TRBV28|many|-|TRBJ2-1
CASSFVDPGDEQFF
TGTGCCAGCAGTTTCGTTGACCCGGGGGATGAGCAGTTCTTC
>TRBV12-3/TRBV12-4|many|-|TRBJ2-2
CASTRSVGPGELFF
TGTGCCAGCACCCGGAGCGTCGGTCCCGGGGAGCTGTTTTTT
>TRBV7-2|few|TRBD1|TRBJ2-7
CASSPGQLLYEQYF
TGTGCCAGCAGCCCGGGACAGCTTCTTTACGAGCAGTACTTC
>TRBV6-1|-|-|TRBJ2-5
CASSEGTLQETQYF
TGTGCCAGCAGTGAAGGGACACTCCAAGAGACCCAGTACTTC
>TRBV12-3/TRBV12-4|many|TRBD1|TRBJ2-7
CASSPEDRVIWDEQYF
TGTGCCAGCAGTCCCGAGGACAGGGTTATATGGGACGAGCAGTACTTC
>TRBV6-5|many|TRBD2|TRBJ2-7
CASHLSGGAGELEQYF
TGTGCCAGCCACTTATCGGGGGGAGCGGGAGAGCTTGAGCAGTACTTC
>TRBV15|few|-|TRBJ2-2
CATSRDRGIGELFF
TGTGCCACCAGCAGAGATCGGGGTATCGGGGAGCTGTTTTTT
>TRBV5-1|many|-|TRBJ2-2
CASRSGGTGELFF
TGCGCCAGCAGATCTGGGGGCACCGGGGAGCTGTTTTTT